This T cell receptor (beta chain) was retrieved from a study of blood T cells in healthy people across ages. This clonotype was picked up a small number of times. V was clipped by 10 bases and J by 0 bases, with 13 bases between them. Germline V gene data show CDR1 as ENHRY and CDR2 as SYGVKD. CDR3 length equals 15 residues. Sample-barcoded 5' priming and a J-beta primer mix drove a second PCR of roughly 6 to 12 cycles. TCRdb redid the calling of the 5' RACE reads with MiXCR, one entry per CDR3 protein. The data hold approximately 1.5 million distinct CDR3 sequences, with about 31% observed a single time.

Source material: blood. The receptor comes from a young woman in good health. J is TRBJ2-6 and V is TRBV10-3; possibly TRBD2 for D (5 bases). This CDR3 reads CATSGLSSGANVLTF. As DNA, the CDR3 is TGTGCCACTTCAGGACTGAGCTCTGGGGCCAACGTCCTGACTTTC.